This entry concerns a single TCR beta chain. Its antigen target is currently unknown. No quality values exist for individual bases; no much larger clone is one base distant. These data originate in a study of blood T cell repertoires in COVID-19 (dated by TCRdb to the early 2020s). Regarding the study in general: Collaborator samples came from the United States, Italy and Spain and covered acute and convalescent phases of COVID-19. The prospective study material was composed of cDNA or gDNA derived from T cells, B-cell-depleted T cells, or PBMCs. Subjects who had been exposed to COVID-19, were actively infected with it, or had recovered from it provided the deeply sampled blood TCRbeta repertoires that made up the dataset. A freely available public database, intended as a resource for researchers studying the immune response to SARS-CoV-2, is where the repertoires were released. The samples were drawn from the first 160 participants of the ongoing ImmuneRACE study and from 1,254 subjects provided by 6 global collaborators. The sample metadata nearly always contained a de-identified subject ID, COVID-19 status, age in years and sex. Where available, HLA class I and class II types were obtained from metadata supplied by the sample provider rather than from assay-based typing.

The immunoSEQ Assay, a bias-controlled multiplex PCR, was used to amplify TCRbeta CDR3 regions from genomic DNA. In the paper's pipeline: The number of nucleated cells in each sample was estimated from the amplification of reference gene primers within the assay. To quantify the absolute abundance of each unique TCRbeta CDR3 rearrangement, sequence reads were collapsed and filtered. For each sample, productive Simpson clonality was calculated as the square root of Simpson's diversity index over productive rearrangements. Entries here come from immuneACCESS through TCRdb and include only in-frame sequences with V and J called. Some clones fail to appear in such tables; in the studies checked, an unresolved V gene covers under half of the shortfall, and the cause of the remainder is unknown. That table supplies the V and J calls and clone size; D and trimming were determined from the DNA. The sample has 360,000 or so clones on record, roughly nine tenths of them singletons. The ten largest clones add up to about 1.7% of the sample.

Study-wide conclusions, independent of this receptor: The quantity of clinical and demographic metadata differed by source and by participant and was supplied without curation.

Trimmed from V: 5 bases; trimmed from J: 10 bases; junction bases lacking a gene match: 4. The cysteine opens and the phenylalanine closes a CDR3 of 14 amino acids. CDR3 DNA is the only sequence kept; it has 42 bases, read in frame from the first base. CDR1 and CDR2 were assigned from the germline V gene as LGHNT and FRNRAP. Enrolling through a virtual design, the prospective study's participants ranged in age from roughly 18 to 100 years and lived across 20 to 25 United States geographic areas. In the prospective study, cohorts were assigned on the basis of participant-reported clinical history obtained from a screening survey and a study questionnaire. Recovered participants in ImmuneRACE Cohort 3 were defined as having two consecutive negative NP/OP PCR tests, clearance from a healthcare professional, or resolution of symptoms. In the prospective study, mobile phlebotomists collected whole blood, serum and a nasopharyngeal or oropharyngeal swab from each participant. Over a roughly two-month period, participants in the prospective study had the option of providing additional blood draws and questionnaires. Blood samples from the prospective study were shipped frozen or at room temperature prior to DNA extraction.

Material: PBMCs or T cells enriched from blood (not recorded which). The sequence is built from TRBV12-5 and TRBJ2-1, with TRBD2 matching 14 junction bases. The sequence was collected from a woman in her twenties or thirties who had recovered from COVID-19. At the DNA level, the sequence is TGTGCTAGTGGTCCGGGACTAGCGGGAGACGAGCAGTTCTTC. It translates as CASGPGLAGDEQFF.